A selection of T cell receptor beta chains follows, all from one sample in a study of post-analysis software for immune sequencing data. From the PCR reads, TCRdb called clonotypes with MiXCR, one entry per CDR3 protein. The sample has about 810,000 distinct CDR3 sequences, approximately 53% seen once. The specimen sequenced was blood. Receptor source: a girl aged 10 to 17 with multiple sclerosis. The CDR3 runs from the conserved cysteine through the conserved F or W.

v_call | cdr3_aa
TRBV5-1 | CASSLEGQGSYNEQFF
TRBV2 | CASRGQGALVFYNEQFF
TRBV7-2 | CASSLVGTSGSNEQFF
TRBV2 | CASTLEGGPLHEQFF
TRBV6-5 | CASSYSYEAYEQYF
TRBV5-1 | CASSLDSDSSYNEQFF
TRBV12-3/TRBV12-4 | CASRRQAGYTF
TRBV7-3 | CASSRGPGRQFF
TRBV4-1 | CASSQVSSGSQETQYF
TRBV12-3/TRBV12-4 | CASSLGGTGNYEQYF
TRBV12-3/TRBV12-4 | CASSSSGPYEQYF
TRBV10-3 | CAIRGYTDTQYF
TRBV6-2/TRBV6-3 | CASSYGSFPAKNIQYF
TRBV10-3 | CAISDPSRVHEQYF
TRBV12-3/TRBV12-4 | CASSSSGVGTDTQYF
TRBV7-3 | CASSQGADTEAFF
TRBV2 | CASRAESPYNEQFF
TRBV10-2 | CASRGTGFQETQYF
TRBV5-4 | CASSFFLRPEVWANVLTF
TRBV20-1 | CSATGTLTGANVLTF
TRBV4-1 | CASRFTESPYNEQFF
TRBV6-2/TRBV6-3 | CASSYRRDGQNSNTGELFF
TRBV5-1 | CASSRIRGNYGYTF
TRBV4-1 | CASSQRIGMTGELFF
TRBV6-5 | CASSSQEEREQYF
TRBV20-1 | CSAYEKTKSSYEQYF
TRBV15 | CATSRDVPGPTSTSYEQYF
TRBV15 | CATSRDLTSGAAYEQYF
TRBV28 | CASISYSGSPYNEQFF
TRBV6-5 | CASTSAGWTDTQYF
TRBV2 | CASRARVQGSHNEQFF
TRBV5-1 | CASSNSRGKYEQYF